A selection of T cell receptor beta chains follows, all from one sample in a study of blood T cell repertoires in COVID-19. Generated by immunoSEQ multiplex PCR, the TCRdb table keeps only in-frame clones and is missing some. The table records 65,000 to 95,000 clones, roughly nine tenths of them present only once. The specimen sequenced was peripheral blood. These receptors were collected from a middle-aged man with COVID-19, enrolled during active disease. The CDR3 runs from the conserved cysteine through the conserved F or W. The order of the fields is CDR3 length, V gene, clone size, J gene, D gene, CDR3 DNA, CDR3 protein. The D gene is left open where the match is weak. Clone size, where shown, is once, few, many, or a class for clones that have expanded.

>13|TRBV7-2|NA|TRBJ2-7|NA
TGTGCCAGCAGCTTACAGTTCCCCCTCGAGCAGTACTTC
CASSLQFPLEQYF
>17|TRBV11-2|NA|TRBJ2-5|TRBD2
TGTGCCAGCAGCTCCTTAGCGGGAGGGACGATCCAAGAGACCCAGTACTTC
CASSSLAGGTIQETQYF
>12|TRBV28|NA|TRBJ1-4|NA
TGTGCCACGGGGGCAGGGAGGGGAAAACTGTTTTTT
CATGAGRGKLFF
>13|TRBV30|NA|TRBJ1-5|NA
TGTGCCTGGAGCGGGGAGGGCGGCCAGCCCCAGCATTTT
CAWSGEGGQPQHF
>15|TRBV27|NA|TRBJ1-2|TRBD1
TGTGCCAGCAGTCGACAGGGAGATGGGGCCTATGGCTACACCTTC
CASSRQGDGAYGYTF
>19|TRBV24-1|NA|TRBJ2-3|TRBD2
TGTGCCACCAGCCCCCCGCCGGGACTAGCGGGAGTGAAGGCAGATACGCAGTATTTT
CATSPPPGLAGVKADTQYF
>16|TRBV6-6|NA|TRBJ1-1|NA
TGTGCCAGCAGGCCCCCCGGGGGGCGGATGAACACTGAAGCTTTCTTT
CASRPPGGRMNTEAFF
>16|TRBV3-1/TRBV3-2|NA|TRBJ2-2|TRBD2
TGTGCCAGCAGCCCCCCCAGCGGGGCGAACACCGGGGAGCTGTTTTTT
CASSPPSGANTGELFF
>14|TRBV10-3|NA|TRBJ2-1|TRBD1
TGTGCCATCAGTCCGGGACAGGGGGCCCATGAGCAGTTCTTC
CAISPGQGAHEQFF
>13|TRBV11-2|NA|TRBJ1-2|NA
TGTGCCAGCAGCTTAGATACAAACTATGGCTACACCTTC
CASSLDTNYGYTF
>16|TRBV15|NA|TRBJ2-5|TRBD2
TGTGCCACCAGCAACGGACTAGCGGGAGTAGTAGAGACCCAGTACTTC
CATSNGLAGVVETQYF
>14|TRBV27|once|TRBJ1-3|NA
TGTGCCAGCAGTTTATCAGGGGCTGGAAACACCATATATTTT
CASSLSGAGNTIYF
>15|TRBV28|once|TRBJ1-5|NA
TGTGCCAGCAGTTACCCTGCGGGCAGGAATCAGCCCCAGCATTTT
CASSYPAGRNQPQHF
>13|TRBV2|NA|TRBJ2-5|NA
TGTGCCAGCAGAACCGAGCAGGGGGAGACCCAGTACTTC
CASRTEQGETQYF
>14|TRBV3-1/TRBV3-2|NA|TRBJ2-2|NA
TGTGCCAGCAGCCAAGTAGGGGGTCCCGGGGAGCTGTTTTTT
CASSQVGGPGELFF
>14|TRBV5-1|NA|TRBJ1-1|NA
TGCGCCAGCAGCCCCTGGGGCGACCGGACTGAAGCTTTCTTT
CASSPWGDRTEAFF
>16|TRBV11-3|NA|TRBJ2-1|TRBD2
TGTGCCAGCAGCTTAGGACTAGCGGGAGTGAGCAATGAGCAGTTCTTC
CASSLGLAGVSNEQFF
>16|TRBV4-1|NA|TRBJ2-3|TRBD1
TGCGCCAGCAGCGGGATGGGACAGGGAGTAGCAGATACGCAGTATTTT
CASSGMGQGVADTQYF
>15|TRBV11-2|NA|TRBJ2-1|TRBD2
TGTGCCAGCAGGGGGACTAGCGGGACTACAAGGGAGCAGTTCTTC
CASRGTSGTTREQFF
>14|TRBV3-1/TRBV3-2|NA|TRBJ2-5|TRBD2
TGTGCCAGCAACGAGCGCGGGAGGCGAGAGACCCAGTACTTC
CASNERGRRETQYF
>16|TRBV3-1/TRBV3-2|NA|TRBJ2-5|TRBD1
TGTGCCAGCAGCCCATATGGGCAGGGGGCTAAAGAGACCCAGTACTTC
CASSPYGQGAKETQYF
>14|TRBV6-1|NA|TRBJ2-1|NA
TGTGCCAGCAGTGAAGCGGGAGAGGAGACTGAGCAGTTCTTC
CASSEAGEETEQFF
>13|TRBV5-1|NA|TRBJ2-7|NA
TGCGCCAGCAGGACGGGAAGCTCCTACGAGCAGTACTTC
CASRTGSSYEQYF
>14|TRBV6-2/TRBV6-3|NA|TRBJ2-1|NA
TGTGCCAGCAGCGACAACTCAAACGGGGATGAGCAGTTCTTC
CASSDNSNGDEQFF
>14|TRBV11-2|NA|TRBJ2-1|TRBD1
TGTGCCAGCAGCCCCGGGACAGGGGTCTCGAAGCAGTTCTTC
CASSPGTGVSKQFF
>14|TRBV19|few|TRBJ2-2|NA
TGTGCCAGTAGTGCCCACTTGCCCACCGGGGAGCTGTTTTTT
CASSAHLPTGELFF
>14|TRBV19|NA|TRBJ2-2|NA
TGTGCCAGTAGTCGTGGACACGGCACCGGGGAGCTGTTTTTT
CASSRGHGTGELFF
>15|TRBV5-4|NA|TRBJ2-1|NA
TGTGCCAGCAGCTTTGATAGCGCGGTCTACAATGAGCAGTTCTTC
CASSFDSAVYNEQFF
>15|TRBV5-1|few|TRBJ2-3|TRBD1
TGCGCCAGCAGCCCGGGGACAGCTAGCACAGATACGCAGTATTTT
CASSPGTASTDTQYF
>14|TRBV7-6|NA|TRBJ2-3|NA
TGTGCCAGCAGCCTCAGGGTGGAAGCAGATACGCAGTATTTT
CASSLRVEADTQYF
>14|TRBV6-6|NA|TRBJ1-5|NA
TGTGCCAGCAGTTACCGGCAGGGGAGACAGCCCCAGCATTTT
CASSYRQGRQPQHF
>13|TRBV19|NA|TRBJ1-4|TRBD1
TGTGCCAGCGCCGGGACAGGGAATGAAAAACTGTTTTTT
CASAGTGNEKLFF
>14|TRBV29-1|NA|TRBJ2-5|TRBD2
TGCAGCGTTGTTGCCGCGGGAGTAGGGGAGACCCAGTACTTC
CSVVAAGVGETQYF
>15|TRBV4-1|NA|TRBJ1-2|TRBD1
TGCGCCAGCAGCCAAGAGCACAGGGGTACCTATGGCTACACCTTC
CASSQEHRGTYGYTF
>16|TRBV28|NA|TRBJ2-3|TRBD2
TGTGCCAGCACCTCGGGGGGAGGGACTAGCACAGATACGCAGTATTTT
CASTSGGGTSTDTQYF
>16|TRBV18|NA|TRBJ1-4|TRBD1
TGTGCCAGCTCACCCGGGACAGGGGGCGCCGATGAAAAACTGTTTTTT
CASSPGTGGADEKLFF
>15|TRBV19|NA|TRBJ2-7|TRBD2
TGTGCCAGTGGACTAGCGGGCAGGAGCTCCTACGAGCAGTACTTC
CASGLAGRSSYEQYF
>15|TRBV19|NA|TRBJ1-2|NA
TGTGCCAGTAGTCCTGGGGCAGGGGCGGACTATGGCTACACCTTC
CASSPGAGADYGYTF
>16|TRBV4-2|NA|TRBJ1-2|TRBD1
TGTGCCAGCAGCCAAGAGACAGGGGGAATACTTATGAGCTACACCTTC
CASSQETGGILMSYTF
>16|TRBV27|NA|TRBJ2-6|NA
TGTGCCAGCGGCGAACAGGACCGCTCTGGGGCCAACGTCCTGACTTTC
CASGEQDRSGANVLTF
>16|TRBV19|NA|TRBJ2-5|TRBD2
TGTGCCAGTAGTAAGCGACTAGCGGGAGTCATAGAGACCCAGTACTTC
CASSKRLAGVIETQYF
>16|TRBV3-1/TRBV3-2|once|TRBJ2-1|TRBD2
TGTGCCAGCAGCCCCTCTAGCGGGGGTTCCTACAATGAGCAGTTCTTC
CASSPSSGGSYNEQFF
>13|TRBV4-1|NA|TRBJ1-4|NA
TGCGCCAGCAGCCAAGCCCCCAGGGAAAAACTGTTTTTT
CASSQAPREKLFF
>14|TRBV6-6|NA|TRBJ1-1|NA
TGTGCCAGCAGCTACGGGCAGGGGCTCACTGAAGCTTTCTTT
CASSYGQGLTEAFF
>15|TRBV30|NA|TRBJ2-5|TRBD1
TGTGCCTGGAGTGCTAAGACAGGGTTACAGGAGACCCAGTACTTC
CAWSAKTGLQETQYF
>16|TRBV28|NA|TRBJ2-3|NA
TGTGCCAGCAGCCCTCTAGGGAGCGGGTTGACAGATACGCAGTATTTT
CASSPLGSGLTDTQYF
>19|TRBV4-1|NA|TRBJ1-2|TRBD1
TGCGCCAGCAGCCAAGTCCGGGGACAGGATAGTTTAGAGAACTATGGCTACACCTTC
CASSQVRGQDSLENYGYTF
>17|TRBV24-1|NA|TRBJ2-1|TRBD2
TGTGCCACCAGTGATGCTAGCGGGAGGGCCCCGGGAAATGAGCAGTTCTTC
CATSDASGRAPGNEQFF
>12|TRBV28|NA|TRBJ2-7|NA
TGTGCCAGCAGTCTCTACTCCTACGAGCAGTACTTC
CASSLYSYEQYF
>14|TRBV5-1|NA|TRBJ2-1|TRBD2
TGCGCCAGCAGTAAGACGGGAGGGCTTAATGAGCAGTTCTTC
CASSKTGGLNEQFF
>15|TRBV2|once|TRBJ2-6|TRBD1
TGTGCCAGCACGGGACAGCGCTCTGGGGCCAACGTCCTGACTTTC
CASTGQRSGANVLTF
>12|TRBV29-1|NA|TRBJ2-7|TRBD1
TGCAGCGTACCGGGACAGGGGTACGAGCAGTACTTC
CSVPGQGYEQYF
>13|TRBV29-1|NA|TRBJ2-3|TRBD1
TGCAGCGCGCCGACAGGGGGCACAGATACGCAGTATTTT
CSAPTGGTDTQYF
>15|TRBV3-1/TRBV3-2|NA|TRBJ2-3|TRBD2
TGTGCCAGCAGCCCCCAGGCGGGGGTCACAGATACGCAGTATTTT
CASSPQAGVTDTQYF
>15|TRBV27|NA|TRBJ2-1|NA
TGTGCCAGCAGTACGGGGGTATCGGTGAGCAGTGAGCAGTTCTTC
CASSTGVSVSSEQFF